The rows below give T cell receptor beta chains drawn from one sample of a study of cytotoxic CD8 clonotypes in ibrutinib-treated CLL. The protocol was immunoSEQ multiplex PCR, while the TCRdb copy is restricted to in-frame clones and leaves out a portion. In the table there are 250,000 to 350,000 clones, 76% of which are singletons. This specimen consisted of PBMCs, obtained at disease progression, from a patient treated with ibrutinib. These receptors originate from a human donor with chronic lymphocytic leukemia. Each CDR3 is given with its conserved first and last residue. D genes are given only for firm matches. Only part of the rows carry a size: once, few, many, or a class if the clone is expanded.

d_call,j_call,clone_size,v_call,cdr3_nt,cdr3_aa
-,TRBJ2-1,few,TRBV4-1,TGCGCCAGCAGCCAAATCGAGGCCAATGAGCAGTTCTTC,CASSQIEANEQFF
TRBD1,TRBJ2-2,-,TRBV5-1,TGCGCCAGCACCAAGGACAGGGGGCGGGCCGGGGAGCTGTTTTTT,CASTKDRGRAGELFF
-,TRBJ2-3,-,TRBV11-2,TGTGCCAGCAGGATCAGGGGGGGCACAGATACGCAGTATTTT,CASRIRGGTDTQYF
-,TRBJ2-7,-,TRBV19,TGTGCCCCACCGGGCGCCTACTACGAGCAGTACTTC,CAPPGAYYEQYF
-,TRBJ2-3,-,TRBV5-6,TGTGCCAGCAGCTTCGCAGGGCCCACAGATACGCAGTATTTT,CASSFAGPTDTQYF
-,TRBJ2-7,-,TRBV4-1,TGCGCCAGCAGCCAGGACAGACAGGATCTTAGGGAGCAGTACTTC,CASSQDRQDLREQYF
-,TRBJ2-2,few,TRBV7-6,TGTGCCAGCAGCTTAGTGACAGGCCAGACCACCGGGGAGCTGTTTTTT,CASSLVTGQTTGELFF
TRBD2,TRBJ2-2,-,TRBV5-1,TGCGCCAGCAGCTCTCGGACTAGCGGGAAGAACACCGGGGAGCTGTTTTTT,CASSSRTSGKNTGELFF
-,TRBJ1-2,-,TRBV2,TGTGCCAGCAGCCCAACACAGGGACCCGGCTACACCTTC,CASSPTQGPGYTF
TRBD2,TRBJ2-1,-,TRBV7-2,TGTGCCAGCAGCAGGGGACTAGCGGGAGGCTTTGAGCAGTTCTTC,CASSRGLAGGFEQFF
-,TRBJ2-7,-,TRBV15,TGTGCCACCAGCAGAGAGAGCGAGCAGTACTTC,CATSRESEQYF
-,TRBJ2-3,-,TRBV7-2,TGTGCCAGCAGCTTAGGGGTCCCGGGGCGGGCAGATACGCAGTATTTT,CASSLGVPGRADTQYF
-,TRBJ1-6,-,TRBV7-2,TGTGCCAGCAGCTTACTCAGGGGTGGGGATTCACCCCTCCACTTT,CASSLLRGGDSPLHF
-,TRBJ1-4,-,TRBV19,TGTGCCAGTAGTATCCTGACAGGAACTGAAAAACTGTTTTTT,CASSILTGTEKLFF
TRBD1,TRBJ1-2,-,TRBV5-4,TGTGCCAGCAGCTTTGCCCGACAGGGACCCTATGGCTACACCTTC,CASSFARQGPYGYTF
-,TRBJ2-1,-,TRBV5-4,TGTGCCAGCAGCTTGGCGGTGGGAATCTACAATGAGCAGTTCTTC,CASSLAVGIYNEQFF
-,TRBJ2-2,-,TRBV5-1,TGCGCCAGCAGCTTGAGGGTAGGGGACTCCGGGGAGCTGTTTTTT,CASSLRVGDSGELFF
TRBD1,TRBJ2-7,-,TRBV28,TGTGCCAGCAGTTTGGGACAGGGTTCCTACGAGCAGTACTTC,CASSLGQGSYEQYF
TRBD1,TRBJ2-7,-,TRBV10-3,TGTGCCATCGACCCCGAGGGACAGGTAGCCGAGCAGTACTTC,CAIDPEGQVAEQYF
TRBD1,TRBJ1-1,-,TRBV19,TGTGCCAGTAGTATAGCGGGACAGGAAGCTTTCTTT,CASSIAGQEAFF
-,TRBJ2-5,-,TRBV29-1,TGCAGCGTTGGGGAAGAGACCCAGTACTTC,CSVGEETQYF
-,TRBJ1-4,-,TRBV28,TGTGCCAGCAGTTCGACAGGAACAGATGAAAAACTGTTTTTT,CASSSTGTDEKLFF
TRBD1,TRBJ2-7,-,TRBV4-3,TGCGCCAGCAGCCAAGATCCGAGGGGGCGCTACGAGCAGTACTTC,CASSQDPRGRYEQYF
-,TRBJ1-2,-,TRBV2,TGTGCCAGCACTACTGGGGATCTGACGAACTATGGCTACACCTTC,CASTTGDLTNYGYTF
-,TRBJ2-3,-,TRBV29-1,TGCAGCGTTGAAGATAGGGGGTGGTATACGCAGTATTTT,CSVEDRGWYTQYF
-,TRBJ1-4,-,TRBV7-9,TGTGCCAGCGCCGGTGCAGCAACTAATGAAAAACTGTTTTTT,CASAGAATNEKLFF
-,TRBJ2-7,-,TRBV11-3,TGTGCCAGCAGCTTAGATGAGGGCTACGAGCAGTACTTC,CASSLDEGYEQYF
-,TRBJ2-3,-,TRBV21-1,TGTGCCAGCAACCCAACGGTGGCGGCAGATACGCAGTATTTT,CASNPTVAADTQYF
-,TRBJ2-5,once,TRBV6-1,TGTGCCAGCAGGCATTTGACGGAGACCCAGTACTTC,CASRHLTETQYF
-,TRBJ2-4,many,TRBV9,TGTGCCAGCAGCGTAGGAGGTGCCCTAGCCAAAAACATTCAGTACTTC,CASSVGGALAKNIQYF
-,TRBJ1-3,-,TRBV25-1,TGTGCCAGCAGTGTGCCAGCTGGAAACACCATATATTTT,CASSVPAGNTIYF
-,TRBJ1-4,-,TRBV5-1,TGCGCCAGCAGCTTGGAAATGGGCAGGGGTGTTGAAAAACTGTTTTTT,CASSLEMGRGVEKLFF
-,TRBJ2-7,-,TRBV5-1,TGCGCCAGCAGCTCGCCCTACGAGCAGTACTTC,CASSSPYEQYF